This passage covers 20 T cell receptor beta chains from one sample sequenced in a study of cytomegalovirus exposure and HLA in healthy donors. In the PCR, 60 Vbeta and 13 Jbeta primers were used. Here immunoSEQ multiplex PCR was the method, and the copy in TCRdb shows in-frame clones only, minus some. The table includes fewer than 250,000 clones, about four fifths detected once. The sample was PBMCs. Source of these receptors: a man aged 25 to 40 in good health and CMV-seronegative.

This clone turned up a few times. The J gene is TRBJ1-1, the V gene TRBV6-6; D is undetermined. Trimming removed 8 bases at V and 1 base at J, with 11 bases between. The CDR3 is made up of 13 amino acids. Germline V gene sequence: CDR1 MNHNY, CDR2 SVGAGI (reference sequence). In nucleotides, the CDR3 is TGTGCCAGCGCTTCGGTCGCGAACACTGAAGCTTTCTTT. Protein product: CASASVANTEAFF.

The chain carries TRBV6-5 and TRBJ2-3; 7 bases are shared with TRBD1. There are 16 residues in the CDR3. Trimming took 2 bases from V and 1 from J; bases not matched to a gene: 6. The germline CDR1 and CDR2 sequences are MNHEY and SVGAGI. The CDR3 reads CASSYTGQWGTDTQYF. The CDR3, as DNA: TGTGCCAGCAGTTACACGGGACAGTGGGGCACAGATACGCAGTATTTT.

The CDR3 loop is CASSLASPSGGLEQYF. Written as DNA, the CDR3 is TGTGCCAGCAGCTTAGCCTCCCCTAGCGGGGGACTCGAGCAGTACTTC. The rearrangement joins TRBV7-9 to TRBJ2-7; 10 bases are a match to TRBD2. The CDR3 spans 16 residues. Germline V gives CDR1 SEHNR, CDR2 FQNEAQ (reference sequence). V dropped 0 bases and J dropped 6; count of bases not matched to a gene: 8.

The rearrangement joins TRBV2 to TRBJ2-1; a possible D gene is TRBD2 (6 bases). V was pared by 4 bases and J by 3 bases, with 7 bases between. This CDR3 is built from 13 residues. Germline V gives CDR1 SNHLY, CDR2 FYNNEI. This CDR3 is CASSGGVYNEQFF. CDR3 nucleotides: TGTGCCAGCAGTGGCGGGGTCTACAATGAGCAGTTCTTC.

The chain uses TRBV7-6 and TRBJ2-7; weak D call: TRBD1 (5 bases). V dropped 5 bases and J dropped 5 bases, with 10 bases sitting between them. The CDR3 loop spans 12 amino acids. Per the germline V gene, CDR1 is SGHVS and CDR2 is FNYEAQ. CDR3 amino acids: CASSHDSNEQYF. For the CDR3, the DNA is TGTGCCAGCAGCCACGACAGTAACGAGCAGTACTTC.

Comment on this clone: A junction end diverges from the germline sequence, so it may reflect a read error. CDR3 in amino acids: CASSVVNLPVF. As DNA, the CDR3 is TGTGCCAGCAGCGTAGTTAATCTTCCGGTCTTC. J is TRBJ2-1 and V is TRBV9; no clear D. The CDR3 is 11 amino acids. Germline V gives CDR1 SGDLS, CDR2 YYNGEE.

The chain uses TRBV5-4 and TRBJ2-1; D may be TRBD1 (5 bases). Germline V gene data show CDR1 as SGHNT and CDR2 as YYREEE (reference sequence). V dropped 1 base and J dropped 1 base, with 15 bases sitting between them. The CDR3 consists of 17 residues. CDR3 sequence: CASSLSQGKASYNEQFF. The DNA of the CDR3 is TGTGCCAGCAGCTTGAGTCAGGGTAAAGCATCCTACAATGAGCAGTTCTTC.

The CDR3 nucleotides are TGTGCCAGCAGCCCTAGCGGGGGCACAGATACGCAGTATTTT. This encodes CASSPSGGTDTQYF. The V call is TRBV7-3, the J call TRBJ2-3, with 9 positions matching TRBD2. This CDR3 has 14 amino acids. The V gene's germline CDR1 is SGHTA and CDR2 FQGTGA. Germline trimming cut 5 bases from V and 1 base from J; bases unmatched to any gene: 1.

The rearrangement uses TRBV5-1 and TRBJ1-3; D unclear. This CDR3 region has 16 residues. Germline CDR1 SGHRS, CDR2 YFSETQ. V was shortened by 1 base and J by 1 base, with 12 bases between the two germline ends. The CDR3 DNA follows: TGCGCCAGCAGCTTGCGTGAGGGAGGGTCTGGAAACACCATATATTTT. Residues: CASSLREGGSGNTIYF.

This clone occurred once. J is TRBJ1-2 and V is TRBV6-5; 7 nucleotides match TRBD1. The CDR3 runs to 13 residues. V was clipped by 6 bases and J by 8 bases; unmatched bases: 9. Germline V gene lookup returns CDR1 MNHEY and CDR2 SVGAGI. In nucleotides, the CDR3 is TGTGCCAGCAGAACCGGACAGGCTAAGGGCTACACCTTC. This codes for CASRTGQAKGYTF.

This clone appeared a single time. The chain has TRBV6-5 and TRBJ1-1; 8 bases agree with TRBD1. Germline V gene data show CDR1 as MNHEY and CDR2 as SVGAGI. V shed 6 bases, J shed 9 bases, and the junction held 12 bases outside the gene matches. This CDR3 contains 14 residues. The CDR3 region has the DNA TGTGCCAGCAGCCCGGACAGGGCCGATCTTCAAGCTTTCTTT. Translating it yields CASSPDRADLQAFF.

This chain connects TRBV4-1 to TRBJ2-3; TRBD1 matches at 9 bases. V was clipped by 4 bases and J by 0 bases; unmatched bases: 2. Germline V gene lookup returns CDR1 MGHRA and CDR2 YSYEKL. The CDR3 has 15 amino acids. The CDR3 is CASSLGQGSTDTQYF. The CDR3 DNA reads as TGCGCCAGCAGCCTAGGACAGGGGAGCACAGATACGCAGTATTTT.

CDR3: CASSVGPGDSYEQYF. For the CDR3, the DNA is TGTGCCAGCAGTGTTGGACCGGGAGACTCCTACGAGCAGTACTTC. The genes are TRBV6-4 and TRBJ2-7; possibly TRBD2 for D (6 bases). CDR1 and CDR2 (germline): MRHNA, SNTAGT. V lost 4 bases and J lost 0, with 13 bases in between. CDR3 length: 15 residues.

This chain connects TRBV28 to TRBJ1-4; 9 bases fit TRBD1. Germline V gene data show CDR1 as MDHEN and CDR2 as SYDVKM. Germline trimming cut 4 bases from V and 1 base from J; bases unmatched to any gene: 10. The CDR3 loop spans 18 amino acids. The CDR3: CASSSSDRGILTNEKLFF. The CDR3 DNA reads TGTGCCAGCAGTTCCTCGGACAGGGGAATTCTAACTAATGAAAAACTGTTTTTT.

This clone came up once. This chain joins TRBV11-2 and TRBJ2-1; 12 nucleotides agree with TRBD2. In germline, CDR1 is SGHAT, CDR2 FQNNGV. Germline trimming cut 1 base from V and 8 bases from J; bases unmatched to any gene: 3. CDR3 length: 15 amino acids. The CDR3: CASSLASGGAHEQFF. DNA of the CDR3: TGTGCCAGCAGCTTAGCTAGCGGGGGGGCCCATGAGCAGTTCTTC.

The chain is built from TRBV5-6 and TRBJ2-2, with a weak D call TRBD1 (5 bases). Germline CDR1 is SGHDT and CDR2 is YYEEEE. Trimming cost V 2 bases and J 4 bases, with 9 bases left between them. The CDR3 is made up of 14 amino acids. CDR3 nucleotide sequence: TGTGCCAGCAGCTTAGTCAGGGCCACCGGGGAGCTGTTTTTT. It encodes CASSLVRATGELFF.

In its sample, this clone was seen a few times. CDR3 coding DNA: TGTGCCAGCAGCAAGTCAGAGGTCGGGGAGCTGTTTTTT. Amino acids: CASSKSEVGELFF. The rearrangement links TRBV6-1 to TRBJ2-2; D is ambiguous. Trimming removed 6 bases at V and 7 bases at J, with 12 bases between. Germline lookup yields CDR1 MNHNS and CDR2 SASEGT. This CDR3 region has 13 residues.

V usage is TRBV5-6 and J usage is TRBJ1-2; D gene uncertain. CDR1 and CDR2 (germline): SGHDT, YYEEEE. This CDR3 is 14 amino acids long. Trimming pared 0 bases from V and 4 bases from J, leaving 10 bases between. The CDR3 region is CASSLEQDIYGYTF. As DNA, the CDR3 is TGTGCCAGCAGCTTGGAACAAGATATCTATGGCTACACCTTC.

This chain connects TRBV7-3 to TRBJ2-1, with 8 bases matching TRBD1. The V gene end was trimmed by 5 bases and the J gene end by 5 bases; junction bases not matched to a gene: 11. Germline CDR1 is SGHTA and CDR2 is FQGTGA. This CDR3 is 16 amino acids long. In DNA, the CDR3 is TGTGCCAGCAGCCTAAAGGGGGACAGGTTCAACAATGAGCAGTTCTTC. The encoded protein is CASSLKGDRFNNEQFF.

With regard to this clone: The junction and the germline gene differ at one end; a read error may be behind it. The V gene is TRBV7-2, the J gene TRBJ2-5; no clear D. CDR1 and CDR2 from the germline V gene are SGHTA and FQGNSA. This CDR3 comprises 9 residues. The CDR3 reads CASSKTGNF. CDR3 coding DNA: TGTGCCAGCAGTAAGACTGGTAACTTC.